Shown below are 20 T cell receptor beta chains from a single sample sequenced in a study of cytomegalovirus exposure and HLA in healthy donors. Primers for the PCR totalled 60 Vbeta and 13 Jbeta. The table came from immunoSEQ multiplex PCR; TCRdb's copy has only in-frame clones and leaves some out. There are 110,000 or so clones in the sample; less than 85% occur only once, and around 15% lies in the top ten. Sequencing was carried out using PBMCs. Receptor source: a man in his fifties or sixties in good health and CMV-seropositive.

The sample holds a few counts of this clone. The gene calls are TRBV10-3 and TRBJ1-5; D is unresolved. V was shortened by 3 bases and J by 1 base, with 10 bases between the two germline ends. The CDR3 has 15 residues. Per germline, CDR1 ENHRY and CDR2 SYGVKD. Here the CDR3 reads CAISDGVGSNQPQHF. As DNA, the CDR3 is TGTGCCATCAGTGACGGGGTTGGAAGCAATCAGCCCCAGCATTTT.

This clone is a singleton in its sample. The chain couples TRBV5-8 to TRBJ1-2; 7 positions match TRBD1. Germline V gene lookup returns CDR1 SGHTS and CDR2 YDEGEE. This CDR3 is 16 amino acids long. Trimming cost V 2 bases and J 4 bases; bases outside gene matches: 11. This CDR3 reads CASSFGQTGQFYGYTF. In nucleotides, the CDR3 is TGTGCCAGCAGCTTTGGGCAAACGGGACAGTTCTATGGCTACACCTTC.

The J gene is TRBJ2-7, the V gene TRBV7-9; TRBD2 matches 9 bases. This CDR3 spans 15 amino acids. The ends lost 4 bases at V and 13 bases at J; junction bases unmatched: 17. In germline, CDR1 is SEHNR, CDR2 FQNEAQ (reference sequence). CDR3 sequence: CASSSADRSLAGIYF. The CDR3 nucleotides are TGTGCCAGCAGCTCAGCGGATAGGTCGCTAGCGGGAATATACTTC.

The chain joins TRBV5-6 to TRBJ2-7; 10 nucleotides line up with TRBD2. This CDR3 is built from 15 residues. Germline CDR1 reads SGHDT; CDR2 reads YYEEEE. The ends lost 4 bases at V and 4 bases at J; junction bases unmatched: 8. The CDR3 region is CASSPLSGRAYEQYF. In nucleotides, the CDR3 is TGTGCCAGCAGCCCTTTAAGCGGGAGGGCGTACGAGCAGTACTTC.

The chain is built from TRBV21-1 and TRBJ2-2; whether TRBD1, the table's D call, matches the DNA was not checked. TRBV21-1 is classified as a pseudogene. This CDR3 contains 14 residues. CDR3 nucleotides: TGTGCCAGCAGCAGACACAGGTCCGCCGGGGAGCTGTTTTTT. This gives the protein CASSRHRSAGELFF.

This sequence joins TRBV30 and TRBJ2-7, with 9 bases that match TRBD1. The V gene's germline CDR1 is GTSNPN and CDR2 SVGIG (reference sequence). The CDR3 is 13 residues long. With 4 bases clipped from V and 4 bases from J, the junction kept 5 bases outside the gene matches. This CDR3 is CAWILGQGYEQYF. The CDR3 DNA follows: TGTGCCTGGATCCTGGGACAGGGTTACGAGCAGTACTTC.

V usage is TRBV19 and J usage is TRBJ2-2; perhaps TRBD1 as D (5 bases). This CDR3 has 13 amino acids. V lost 7 bases to trimming and J lost 6 bases, with 12 bases between them. Germline loops: CDR1 LNHDA, CDR2 SQIVND (reference sequence). The CDR3 nucleotides are TGTGCCAGTAATGTGGCAGGGCCCGGGGAGCTGTTTTTT. Its translation: CASNVAGPGELFF.

The rearrangement joins TRBV11-2 to TRBJ2-2; 11 nucleotides align to TRBD2. V trimming: 6 bases; J trimming: 5 bases; junction bases outside the gene matches: 5. CDR1 SGHAT and CDR2 FQNNGV come from the germline V gene. The CDR3 consists of 15 residues. CDR3 bases: TGTGCCAGCAGACCGGGACTAGCGGTAACCGGGGAGCTGTTTTTT. Encoded protein: CASRPGLAVTGELFF.

V gene TRBV5-6 combines with J gene TRBJ2-3, with 12 bases lining up with TRBD2. Germline V gene data show CDR1 as SGHDT and CDR2 as YYEEEE. V lost 6 bases to trimming and J lost 5 bases; unmatched junction nucleotides: 7. This CDR3 spans 15 amino acids. The DNA for the CDR3 is TGTGCCAGCAACTTCCTAGCGGGGGGGCGAGATACGCAGTATTTT. Translation: CASNFLAGGRDTQYF.

The chain carries TRBV6-1 and TRBJ2-5; maybe TRBD1 (6 bases). The assigned J gene may be wrong: the sequence end matches TRBJ2-7 better. Germline V gene lookup returns CDR1 MNHNS and CDR2 SASEGT. The CDR3 is made up of 11 amino acids. CDR3 amino acids: CASSTGNEQYF. In DNA, the CDR3 is TGTGCCAGCAGTACAGGGAACGAGCAGTACTTC.

The chain couples TRBV4-1 to TRBJ1-5; TRBD1 matches at 7 bases. The trim removed 0 bases at V and 6 bases at J, leaving 20 bases unmatched. The germline V gene encodes CDR1 MGHRA and CDR2 YSYEKL. The CDR3 is 20 amino acids. CDR3 sequence reads: CASSQEPPKRRQGVAQPQHF. CDR3 DNA: TGCGCCAGCAGCCAAGAACCCCCAAAACGTAGACAGGGAGTAGCTCAGCCCCAGCATTTT.

V gene TRBV7-9 combines with J gene TRBJ2-7; 8 nucleotides match TRBD1. V was pared by 5 bases and J by 4 bases, with 4 bases of the junction left unmatched. The CDR3 covers 13 residues. From germline, CDR1 is SEHNR and CDR2 FQNEAQ (reference sequence). The CDR3 nucleotides are TGTGCCAGCAGCGCGGGACAGGTATACGAGCAGTACTTC. This translates into CASSAGQVYEQYF.

The chain links TRBV27 to TRBJ1-2; no clear D. The V gene's germline CDR1 is MNHEY and CDR2 SMNVEV (reference sequence). The CDR3 runs to 13 residues. Trimming cost V 6 bases and J 4 bases, with 12 bases left between them. The CDR3: CASSAGGSYGYTF. In DNA, the CDR3 is TGTGCCAGCAGCGCGGGAGGCAGCTATGGCTACACCTTC.

The gene calls are TRBV11-3 and TRBJ1-6, with D uncertain. The germline V and J ends were trimmed by 1 base and 7 bases, with 5 bases remaining between them. Germline loops: CDR1 SGHNT, CDR2 YENEEA. The CDR3 runs 13 residues. DNA for the CDR3: TGTGCCAGCAGCTTAGGGGAGAATTCACCCCTCCACTTT. Residues: CASSLGENSPLHF.

J is TRBJ1-5 and V is TRBV6-1, with D possibly TRBD1 on 6 matching bases. Germline values: CDR1 MNHNS, CDR2 SASEGT. V shed 6 bases and J shed 7 bases, with 10 bases lying between them. The CDR3 is made up of 12 amino acids. CDR3 sequence reads: CASRAGVQPQHF. In DNA form, the CDR3 reads TGTGCCAGCAGGGCAGGGGTCCAGCCCCAGCATTTT.

The rearrangement uses TRBV7-2 and TRBJ1-4, with unresolved D. The CDR3 sequence is 14 residues long. CDR1 is SGHTA and CDR2 is FQGNSA in the germline V gene. V was clipped by 1 base and J by 7 bases, with 10 bases between them. The CDR3 DNA follows: TGTGCCAGCAGCTTAGACGGGAGGGCTGAAAAACTGTTTTTT. Its translation is CASSLDGRAEKLFF.

In this sample, this clone turned up once. The CDR3 sequence is CASSYSGGQDEQYF. CDR3 sequence (DNA): TGTGCCAGCAGTTACTCAGGCGGACAGGACGAGCAGTACTTC. The chain has TRBV6-5 and TRBJ2-7; 7 nucleotides match TRBD1. CDR1 is MNHEY and CDR2 is SVGAGI in the germline V gene. V shed 0 bases and J 5 bases; nucleotides not matched to a gene: 4. The CDR3 covers 14 residues.

This clone has a single count. The chain carries TRBV7-9 and TRBJ2-1; no firm D call. Germline V CDR1 and CDR2: SEHNR, FQNEAQ (reference sequence). The length of the CDR3 is 13 residues. V lost 5 bases to trimming and J lost 4 bases, with 9 bases between them. CDR3 in amino acids: CASSQNEYNEQFF. Here the CDR3 DNA reads TGTGCCAGCAGCCAAAACGAGTACAATGAGCAGTTCTTC.

The chain has TRBV13 and TRBJ2-2; D not certain. Per the germline V gene, CDR1 is PRHDT and CDR2 is FYEKMQ (reference sequence). The CDR3 contains 15 residues. The ends were cut back, 3 bases at V and 2 bases at J, with 10 bases in the middle. The CDR3 coding sequence is TGTGCCAGCAGCTTCTCAAGAGGTAACACCGGGGAGCTGTTTTTT. Translation gives CASSFSRGNTGELFF.

V and J are TRBV6-6 and TRBJ2-2; D perhaps matches TRBD1 (5 bases). The CDR3 loop spans 16 amino acids. The V gene lost 2 bases and the J gene lost 5 bases, with 15 bases spanning the gap. From germline, CDR1 is MNHNY and CDR2 SVGAGI (reference sequence). The CDR3 DNA follows: TGTGCCAGCAGTTACCCCGACAGAAGATTAACCGGGGAGCTGTTTTTT. It encodes CASSYPDRRLTGELFF.